The next 4 T cell receptor beta chains were all read from a single sample in a study of blood T cell repertoires in COVID-19. Assay used: immunoSEQ multiplex PCR; TCRdb lists only in-frame clones, some missing. The sample contains around 310,000 clones, around 87% of which appear only once. The material sequenced was peripheral blood. These receptors all stem from a woman aged 50 to 60 with active or convalescent COVID-19.

Here the CDR3 reads CASSWGGTYEQYF. In nucleotides, the CDR3 is TGTGCCAGCAGCTGGGGGGGGACCTACGAGCAGTACTTC. V and J are TRBV7-8 and TRBJ2-7; TRBD2 agrees at 7 bases. Losses at the gene ends were 4 bases for V and 2 bases for J; bases not matched to a gene: 2. Germline V gives CDR1 SGHVS, CDR2 FQNEAQ. CDR3 length: 13 residues.

V usage is TRBV28 and J usage is TRBJ1-2, with TRBD1 as a possible D gene (5 bases). From germline, CDR1 is MDHEN and CDR2 SYDVKM. This CDR3 spans 16 amino acids. Between the trimmed V and J ends, which lost 3 bases and 0 bases, there was a span of 14 bases. The CDR3 nucleotides read TGTGCCAGCAGTTTCGTCGACAGAACGTCTAACTATGGCTACACCTTC. It codes for CASSFVDRTSNYGYTF.

This chain links TRBV19 with TRBJ2-7; perhaps TRBD2 as D (5 bases). This CDR3 has 14 amino acids. Germline CDR1 LNHDA, CDR2 SQIVND (reference sequence). V lost 6 bases, J lost 6 bases, and 18 bases lay in between. The DNA of the CDR3 is TGTGCCAGTAGGAGGAGAGAGGGCCCGAGCGAGCAGTACTTC. It translates to CASRRREGPSEQYF.

This chain uses TRBV7-3 with TRBJ2-7, with TRBD2 as a possible D gene (5 bases). V dropped 5 bases and J dropped 2 bases, with 13 bases sitting between them. Germline lookup yields CDR1 SGHTA and CDR2 FQGTGA. The length of the CDR3 is 14 residues. The DNA for the CDR3 is TGTGCCAGCAGCCAAGACACGGGGACCTACGAGCAGTACTTC. It codes for CASSQDTGTYEQYF.